The 22 T cell receptor beta chains below come from one sample, sequenced in a study of monozygotic twins with cystic fibrosis. The table came from immunoSEQ multiplex PCR; TCRdb's copy has only in-frame clones and leaves some out. The sample includes 20,000 to 30,000 clones, 90% seen only once; the top ten take approximately 0.5%. The sequencing sample was made of blood. The origin of the receptors is a girl under 10 years old with cystic fibrosis.

The chain joins TRBV9 to TRBJ2-1, with 7 bases lining up with TRBD2. This CDR3 has 16 amino acids. From germline, CDR1 is SGDLS and CDR2 YYNGEE. V lost 3 bases to trimming and J lost 0 bases; unmatched junction nucleotides: 6. The CDR3 DNA reads TGTGCCAGCAGCGGGGACTATCCGAGCTCCTACAATGAGCAGTTCTTC. Protein: CASSGDYPSSYNEQFF.

V is TRBV1 and J is TRBJ1-2; whether TRBD1, the table's D call, matches the DNA was not checked. TRBV1 corresponds to a pseudogene. The CDR3 runs 13 residues. In DNA form, the CDR3 reads TGCACCAGCAGACCACAGGGGGTTGATGGCTACACCTTC. Its protein is CTSRPQGVDGYTF.

The rearrangement links TRBV7-2 to TRBJ2-4, with D possibly matching TRBD2 (6 bases). Trimming stripped 1 base from V and 10 bases from J, with 14 bases between. The CDR3 is 14 residues long. CDR1 and CDR2 from the germline V gene are SGHTA and FQGNSA. The CDR3 protein is CASSLDLHGRIQYF. CDR3 DNA sequence: TGTGCCAGCAGCTTAGACCTACACGGGAGAATTCAGTACTTC.

The chain joins TRBV2 to TRBJ2-3, with unresolved D. V was pared by 3 bases and J by 6 bases, with 7 bases between. CDR1 and CDR2 (germline): SNHLY, FYNNEI. The CDR3 spans 12 residues. CDR3 amino acids: CASSDTRDTQYF. Here the CDR3 DNA reads TGTGCCAGCAGTGACACCCGGGATACGCAGTATTTT.

The chain links TRBV5-1 to TRBJ1-2; TRBD1 matches 7 bases. This CDR3 spans 13 amino acids. CDR1 is SGHRS and CDR2 is YFSETQ in the germline V gene. J gave up 2 bases and V 4 bases, and 2 bases lay outside the gene matches. The CDR3 spells CASSETGNYGYTF. DNA for the CDR3: TGCGCCAGCAGCGAGACAGGGAACTATGGCTACACCTTC. Complete variable domain (other parts from reference TRBV5-1 and TRBJ1-2): KAGVTQTPRYLIKTRGQQVTLSCSPISGHRSVSWYQQTPGQGLQFLFEYFSETQRNKGNFPGRFSGRQFSNSRSEMNVSTLELGDSALYLCASSETGNYGYTFGSGTRLTVV.

This clone was counted once. Compared with germline, one end of the junction differs, possibly owing to a read error. The V and J genes are TRBV25-1 and TRBJ2-3; TRBD2 agrees at 10 bases. This CDR3 spans 17 amino acids. Germline values: CDR1 MGHDK, CDR2 SYGVNS. CDR3 coding DNA: TGTGTCAGCAGTGATCCCCGACTAGCGGGTAGCACAGATACGCAGTATTTT. Translated: CVSSDPRLAGSTDTQYF.

The CDR3 is CASSLGGGFAEAFF. Here the CDR3 DNA reads TGTGCCAGCAGTTTAGGTGGTGGATTCGCTGAAGCTTTCTTT. The chain recombines TRBV27 with TRBJ1-1; no firm D call. The CDR3 length is 14 residues. V was shortened by 2 bases and J by 6 bases, with 13 bases between the two germline ends. In germline, CDR1 is MNHEY, CDR2 SMNVEV (reference sequence).

The V and J genes are TRBV4-2 and TRBJ2-7; 8 bases are shared with TRBD2. The germline gives CDR1 LGHNA, CDR2 YNFKEQ. The V segment lost 0 bases and the J segment 5 bases; nucleotides outside the gene matches: 15. The CDR3 has 18 residues. The CDR3 loop reads CASSQEGGFSGGQDEQYF. The CDR3 DNA reads as TGTGCCAGCAGCCAAGAGGGTGGCTTCTCGGGGGGGCAAGACGAGCAGTACTTC.

CDR3 coding DNA: TGCACCAGCAGCTCCCGCGCGGGGGCTGCTTATAGAAATACGCAGTATTTT. Translation gives CTSSSRAGAAYRNTQYF. The chain employs TRBV1 and TRBJ2-3; the D segment call TRBD2 is taken from the table without a DNA check. TRBV1 is designated a pseudogene. This CDR3 comprises 17 residues.

The rearrangement links TRBV7-2 to TRBJ2-1, with TRBD2 matching 7 bases. This CDR3 is built from 16 residues. After removal of 1 base from V and 5 bases from J, the junction contained 8 bases not matched to a gene. Per the germline V gene, CDR1 is SGHTA and CDR2 is FQGNSA. CDR3: CASSLVQAGRHNEQFF. The DNA of the CDR3 is TGTGCCAGCAGCTTAGTTCAAGCGGGGCGACACAATGAGCAGTTCTTC.

The chain is built from TRBV25-1 and TRBJ1-2, with a tentative D call TRBD1 (5 bases). Germline V CDR1 and CDR2: MGHDK, SYGVNS. The CDR3 spans 14 residues. V dropped 4 bases and J dropped 4 bases, with 13 bases sitting between them. For the CDR3, the DNA is TGTGCCAGCAGTGTTACAGGAAGCCCCTATGGCTACACCTTC. This sequence encodes CASSVTGSPYGYTF.

The chain recombines TRBV18 with TRBJ1-2; tentatively, D is TRBD1 (5 bases). Germline CDR1 KGHSH, CDR2 LQKENI. The CDR3 is 15 residues long. Trimming shortened V by 3 bases and J by 2 bases, and 13 bases separated the two germline ends. CDR3 region: CASSPPGGRNYGYTF. Written as DNA, the CDR3 is TGTGCCAGCTCACCGCCGGGGGGTAGGAACTATGGCTACACCTTC.

In regard to this clone: Other DNA variants within this sample encode the same CDR3. The chain is built from TRBV5-1 and TRBJ1-1; D is unresolved. This CDR3 spans 15 amino acids. Germline values: CDR1 SGHRS, CDR2 YFSETQ. Trimming shortened V by 0 bases and J by 1 base, and 10 bases separated the two germline ends. The CDR3 DNA sequence: TGCGCCAGCAGCTTGGTTGGGCAGCGGAACACTGAAGCTTTCTTT. This sequence encodes CASSLVGQRNTEAFF.

The chain carries TRBV2 and TRBJ1-5; D may be TRBD1 (5 bases). Trimming shortened V by 6 bases and J by 3 bases, and 18 bases separated the two germline ends. CDR1 is SNHLY and CDR2 is FYNNEI in the germline V gene. The CDR3 contains 16 residues. DNA for the CDR3: TGTGCCAGCAGGGCTAGATGGGACGAAGTCAATCAGCCCCAGCATTTT. This sequence encodes CASRARWDEVNQPQHF.

The chain uses TRBV5-4 and TRBJ1-4, with no clear D. Germline V lookup: CDR1 SGHNT, CDR2 YYREEE (reference sequence). V gave up 0 bases and J gave up 0 bases, with 3 bases separating them. This CDR3 contains 14 residues. The CDR3 protein is CASSLGATNEKLFF. CDR3 nucleotides: TGTGCCAGCAGCTTGGGGGCAACTAATGAAAAACTGTTTTTT.

The chain is built from TRBV5-6 and TRBJ2-1; D is perhaps TRBD2 (5 bases). The CDR3 has 17 amino acids. V was shortened by 4 bases and J by 0 bases, with 17 bases between the two germline ends. The V gene's germline CDR1 is SGHDT and CDR2 YYEEEE. Written as DNA, the CDR3 is TGTGCCAGCAGCCCGGGTCCCCCGGGGTTCTCCTACAATGAGCAGTTCTTC. Protein sequence: CASSPGPPGFSYNEQFF.

In DNA form, the CDR3 reads TGTGCCAGCAGCGCATTCTCAGGGGCGACTAATGAAAAACTGTTTTTT. Amino acid sequence: CASSAFSGATNEKLFF. The gene calls are TRBV5-6 and TRBJ1-4, with D possibly matching TRBD1 (6 bases). V lost 4 bases, J lost 2 bases, and 15 bases lay in between. The V gene's germline CDR1 is SGHDT and CDR2 YYEEEE. The CDR3 is 16 amino acids. The full variable domain, rest sourced from reference TRBV5-6 and TRBJ1-4, is DAGVTQSPTHLIKTRGQQVTLRCSPKSGHDTVSWYQQALGQGPQFIFQYYEEEERQRGNFPDRFSGHQFPNYSSELNVNALLLGDSALYLCASSAFSGATNEKLFFGSGTQLSVL.

The rearrangement joins TRBV6-5 to TRBJ1-2; D call uncertain. Germline V gene data show CDR1 as MNHEY and CDR2 as SVGAGI. This CDR3 has 13 residues. V shed 5 bases and J shed 2 bases, with 9 bases lying between them. The CDR3 nucleotides are TGTGCCAGCAGTCAAACAGTAAACTATGGCTACACCTTC. This codes for CASSQTVNYGYTF.

A few counts support this clone. The CDR3 nucleotides are TGCAGCGTTGCGACTTCTAACTATGGCTACACCTTC. It yields the protein CSVATSNYGYTF. The V and J genes are TRBV29-1 and TRBJ1-2; no reliable D call. This CDR3 region has 12 residues. Trimming pared 4 bases from V and 0 bases from J, leaving 6 bases between. Germline-derived CDR1 and CDR2 are SQVTM and ANQGSEA. The entire variable domain, with the rest obtained from reference TRBV29-1 and TRBJ1-2, is as follows: SAVISQKPSRDICQRGTSLTIQCQVDSQVTMMFWYRQQPGQSLTLIATANQGSEATYESGFVIDKFPISRPNLTFSTLTVSNMSPEDSSIYLCSVATSNYGYTFGSGTRLTVV.

On this clone itself: One end of the junction does not line up with germline, which may come from a read error. V gene TRBV6-6 combines with J gene TRBJ1-3; weak D call: TRBD1 (5 bases). The CDR3 extends over 15 amino acids. Germline-derived CDR1 and CDR2 are MNHNY and SVGAGI (reference sequence). In nucleotides, the CDR3 is TGTGCCAGCAGAGAACCCGGGACGGAAGGAAACTCCATATATTTT. Translation gives CASREPGTEGNSIYF.

The chain carries TRBV7-9 and TRBJ2-2, with D hard to call. CDR3 length: 12 amino acids. The V end lost 2 bases, the J end lost 7 bases, and 5 bases lay between the germline ends. Germline CDR1 is SEHNR and CDR2 is FQNEAQ (reference sequence). The CDR3 region has the DNA TGTGCCAGCAGCTTACTGGACGGGGAGCTGTTTTTT. Protein sequence: CASSLLDGELFF.

This CDR3 is CASSRVLAGGQETQYF. The CDR3 DNA reads TGTGCCAGTAGCCGGGTACTAGCGGGGGGGCAAGAGACCCAGTACTTC. The chain employs TRBV19 and TRBJ2-5; 13 bases are shared with TRBD2. The CDR3 has 16 residues. CDR1 and CDR2 from the germline V gene are LNHDA and SQIVND (reference sequence). Germline trimming cut 6 bases from V and 2 bases from J; bases unmatched to any gene: 6.